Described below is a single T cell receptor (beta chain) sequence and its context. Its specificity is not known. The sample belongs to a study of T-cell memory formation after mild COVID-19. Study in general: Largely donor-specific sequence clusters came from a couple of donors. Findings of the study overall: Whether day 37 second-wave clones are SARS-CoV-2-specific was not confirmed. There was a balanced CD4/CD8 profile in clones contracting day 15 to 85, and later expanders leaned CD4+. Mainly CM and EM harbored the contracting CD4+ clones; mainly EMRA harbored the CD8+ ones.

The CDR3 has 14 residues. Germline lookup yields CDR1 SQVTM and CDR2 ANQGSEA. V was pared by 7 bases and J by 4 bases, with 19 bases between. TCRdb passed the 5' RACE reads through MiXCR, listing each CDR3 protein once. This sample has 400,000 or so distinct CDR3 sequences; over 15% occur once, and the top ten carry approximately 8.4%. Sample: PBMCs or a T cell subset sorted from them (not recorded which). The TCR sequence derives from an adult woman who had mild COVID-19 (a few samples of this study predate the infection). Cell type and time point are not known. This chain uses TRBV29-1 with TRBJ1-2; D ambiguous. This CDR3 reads CSAGPDTTPYGYTF. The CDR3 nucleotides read TGCAGCGCCGGGCCCGACACAACCCCCTATGGCTACACCTTC. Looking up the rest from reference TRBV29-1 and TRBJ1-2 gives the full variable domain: SAVISQKPSRDICQRGTSLTIQCQVDSQVTMMFWYRQQPGQSLTLIATANQGSEATYESGFVIDKFPISRPNLTFSTLTVSNMSPEDSSIYLCSAGPDTTPYGYTFGSGTRLTVV.